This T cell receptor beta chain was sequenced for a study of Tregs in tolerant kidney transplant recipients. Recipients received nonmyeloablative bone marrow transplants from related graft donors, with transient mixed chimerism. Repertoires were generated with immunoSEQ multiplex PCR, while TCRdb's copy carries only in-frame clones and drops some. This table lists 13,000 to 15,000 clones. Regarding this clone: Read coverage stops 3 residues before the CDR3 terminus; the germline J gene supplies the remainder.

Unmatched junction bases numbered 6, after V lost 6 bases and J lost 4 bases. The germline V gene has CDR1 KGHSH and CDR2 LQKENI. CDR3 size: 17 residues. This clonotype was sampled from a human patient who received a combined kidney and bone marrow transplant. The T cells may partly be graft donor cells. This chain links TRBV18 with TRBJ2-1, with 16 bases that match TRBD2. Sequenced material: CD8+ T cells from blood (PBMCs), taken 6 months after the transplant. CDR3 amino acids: CASSPGLAGGPYNEQFF. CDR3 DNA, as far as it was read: TGTGCCAGCTCCCCGGGACTAGCGGGAGGGCCATACAATGAG.